Listed below are T cell receptor beta chains from one sample, sequenced in a study of cytomegalovirus exposure and HLA in healthy donors. TCRdb keeps only in-frame clones here, not all; method: immunoSEQ multiplex PCR. The sample lists under 150,000 clones, approximately 80% occurring once. Sequencing was performed on PBMCs. The receptors shown here come from a woman aged 40 to 50 in good health and CMV-seronegative. Both conserved end residues are part of each CDR3. The D gene is left open where the match is weak. Some rows mark clone size as missing; the rest say once, few, many or name a class of expanded clone.

-	-	TRBV30	TRBJ2-7	CAWSVGGTYEQYF	TGTGCCTGGAGTGTCGGGGGAACCTACGAGCAGTACTTC
few	TRBD2	TRBV4-2	TRBJ2-3	CASSQQAGATDTQYF	TGTGCCAGCAGCCAACAAGCGGGGGCCACAGATACGCAGTATTTT
-	-	TRBV15	TRBJ1-5	CATSPRERSQPQHF	TGTGCCACCAGCCCCCGGGAGAGGAGTCAGCCCCAGCATTTT
-	-	TRBV4-3	TRBJ2-2	CASSQDKGARGELFF	TGCGCCAGCAGCCAAGATAAAGGGGCACGAGGCGAGCTGTTTTTT
-	-	TRBV28	TRBJ2-4	CASSLPGENIQYF	TGTGCCAGCAGTTTGCCGGGAGAAAACATTCAGTACTTC
-	TRBD1	TRBV28	TRBJ1-2	CASSRGQGYYKFGYGYTF	TGTGCCAGCAGTCGAGGACAGGGATATTATAAATTCGGCTATGGCTACACCTTC
-	-	TRBV6-1	TRBJ1-3	CASTTGSSGNTIYF	TGTGCCAGCACAACAGGGAGCTCTGGAAACACCATATATTTT
-	-	TRBV4-2	TRBJ1-1	CASSHPENTEAFF	TGTGCCAGCAGCCATCCAGAGAACACTGAAGCTTTCTTT
few	TRBD1	TRBV6-5	TRBJ1-4	CASRQTGGNEKLFF	TGTGCCAGCAGACAGACAGGGGGGAACGAAAAACTGTTTTTT
-	TRBD1	TRBV19	TRBJ1-2	CASSTLDRGANYGYTF	TGTGCCAGTAGTACCCTGGACAGGGGAGCTAACTATGGCTACACCTTC
-	-	TRBV7-9	TRBJ1-1	CASLTGSVETEAFF	TGTGCCAGCCTAACAGGGAGTGTAGAAACTGAAGCTTTCTTT
-	TRBD2	TRBV29-1	TRBJ2-3	CSSRSGGDTQYF	TGCAGCTCCAGAAGCGGGGGTGATACGCAGTATTTT
-	TRBD2	TRBV29-1	TRBJ2-1	CSVQTRLAGSHNEQFF	TGCAGCGTCCAAACCCGACTAGCGGGGAGCCACAATGAGCAGTTCTTC
-	-	TRBV27	TRBJ1-6	CASSFLVDSYSYNSPLHF	TGTGCCAGCAGTTTTCTGGTTGACAGCTACTCCTATAATTCACCCCTCCACTTT